The 12 T cell receptor beta chains presented below share a single source sample, sequenced in a study of cytomegalovirus exposure and HLA in healthy donors. In the PCR, 60 Vbeta and 13 Jbeta primers were used. Some clones are missing from TCRdb's copy, which holds only in-frame ones; the method was immunoSEQ multiplex PCR. Of 100,000 to 150,000 clones in the sample, around 81% were seen once. Sequencing was done on a sample of PBMCs. The receptors here all came from a woman between 40 and 55 years old in good health and CMV-seronegative.

The V and J genes are TRBV18 and TRBJ2-3; 7 nucleotides align to TRBD1. This CDR3 comprises 14 residues. CDR1 is KGHSH and CDR2 is LQKENI in the germline V gene. V lost 3 bases and J lost 5; bases outside the gene matches: 5. DNA for the CDR3: TGTGCCAGCTCACCTTTTGACAGGGTAGATACGCAGTATTTT. Encoded protein: CASSPFDRVDTQYF.

DNA of the CDR3: TGTGCCAGCAGCTTTGGGACAATGAACACCGGGGAGCTGTTTTTT. This encodes CASSFGTMNTGELFF. V gene TRBV9 combines with J gene TRBJ2-2, with D tentatively TRBD1 (6 bases). Trimming stripped 4 bases from V and 1 base from J, with 11 bases between. Germline V gives CDR1 SGDLS, CDR2 YYNGEE. The CDR3 is 15 residues long.

The chain couples TRBV11-2 to TRBJ2-7, with D possibly matching TRBD2 (6 bases). Trimming stripped 5 bases from V and 8 bases from J, with 13 bases between. The CDR3 has 12 residues. The germline V gene encodes CDR1 SGHAT and CDR2 FQNNGV. The CDR3 DNA reads TGTGCCAGCAGCGGTCAGTGGACTAAGCAGTACTTC. Encoded protein: CASSGQWTKQYF.

For the CDR3, the DNA is TGTGCCAGCAGTGTGGAAAAGCGGGGCCGGGCGTCAGAGCAGTACTTC. Its translation is CASSVEKRGRASEQYF. The J gene is TRBJ2-7, the V gene TRBV2, with TRBD2 matching over 7 bases. J was trimmed by 7 bases and V by 4 bases; bases with no gene match: 16. Germline CDR1 SNHLY, CDR2 FYNNEI. CDR3 length: 16 residues.

V and J are TRBV2 and TRBJ2-1; 13 nucleotides align to TRBD2. The germline CDR1 and CDR2 sequences are SNHLY and FYNNEI. The trim removed 6 bases at V and 7 bases at J, leaving 6 bases unmatched. The CDR3 length is 15 residues. The CDR3 protein is CASRDGLAGVNEQFF. The DNA of the CDR3 is TGTGCCAGCAGGGACGGACTAGCGGGGGTGAATGAGCAGTTCTTC.

The chain uses TRBV7-3 and TRBJ1-1; D remains unclear. Germline loops: CDR1 SGHTA, CDR2 FQGTGA. Trimming pared 1 base from V and 4 bases from J, leaving 13 bases between. The CDR3 consists of 15 residues. The CDR3 DNA sequence: TGTGCCAGCAGCTTAAGCCGGGCGGGGATCACTGAAGCTTTCTTT. This translates into CASSLSRAGITEAFF.

In DNA, the CDR3 is TGCGCCAGCAACGATAGACTAGCGGGGTCCACTAGCACAGATACGCAGTATTTT. Amino acids: CASNDRLAGSTSTDTQYF. This chain connects TRBV5-1 to TRBJ2-3, with 11 positions matching TRBD2. Per germline, CDR1 SGHRS and CDR2 YFSETQ. V lost 6 bases, J lost 0 bases, and 12 bases stayed unmatched. CDR3 size: 18 residues.

The chain employs TRBV2 and TRBJ2-7; 9 bases agree with TRBD1. V lost 5 bases, J lost 1 base, and 3 bases stayed unmatched. Germline loops: CDR1 SNHLY, CDR2 FYNNEI. The CDR3 has 14 residues. The CDR3 DNA follows: TGTGCCAGCAGTTCGACAGGGGGTTCCTACGAGCAGTACTTC. It encodes CASSSTGGSYEQYF.

The chain carries TRBV27 and TRBJ2-5, with TRBD2 identical over 14 bases. Germline V gene data show CDR1 as MNHEY and CDR2 as SMNVEV (reference sequence). The length of the CDR3 is 16 residues. After removal of 5 bases from V and 5 bases from J, the junction contained 7 bases not matched to a gene. CDR3 in amino acids: CASSPQTSGRAETQYF. The CDR3 coding sequence is TGTGCCAGCAGTCCACAGACTAGCGGGAGGGCTGAGACCCAGTACTTC.

The rearrangement links TRBV5-4 to TRBJ1-1; D call uncertain. The CDR3 totals 17 residues. V shed 0 bases and J shed 0 bases, with 15 bases lying between them. The V gene's germline CDR1 is SGHNT and CDR2 YYREEE (reference sequence). The CDR3: CASSLGGNLGMNTEAFF. CDR3 nucleotides: TGTGCCAGCAGCTTGGGAGGGAACTTAGGGATGAACACTGAAGCTTTCTTT. Looking up the rest from reference TRBV5-4 and TRBJ1-1 gives the full variable domain: ETGVTQSPTHLIKTRGQQVTLRCSSQSGHNTVSWYQQALGQGPQFIFQYYREEENGRGNFPPRFSGLQFPNYSSELNVNALELDDSALYLCASSLGGNLGMNTEAFFGQGTRLTVV.

The genes are TRBV7-8 and TRBJ2-2, with TRBD2 matching 7 bases. The CDR3 consists of 15 residues. The J segment lost 4 bases and the V segment lost 6 bases, leaving 8 bases of the junction unmatched. The germline CDR1 and CDR2 sequences are SGHVS and FQNEAQ. CDR3 bases: TGTGCCAGCAGGGCCGGGACTATTTTCACCGGGGAGCTGTTTTTT. This sequence encodes CASRAGTIFTGELFF.

This chain joins TRBV6-6 and TRBJ2-7, with D unresolved. Trimming pared 4 bases from V and 3 bases from J, leaving 10 bases between. The germline V gene encodes CDR1 MNHNY and CDR2 SVGAGI (reference sequence). The CDR3 is 13 residues long. Here the CDR3 reads CASSSEPGYEQYF. The CDR3 DNA is TGTGCCAGCAGTTCTGAGCCGGGCTACGAGCAGTACTTC.